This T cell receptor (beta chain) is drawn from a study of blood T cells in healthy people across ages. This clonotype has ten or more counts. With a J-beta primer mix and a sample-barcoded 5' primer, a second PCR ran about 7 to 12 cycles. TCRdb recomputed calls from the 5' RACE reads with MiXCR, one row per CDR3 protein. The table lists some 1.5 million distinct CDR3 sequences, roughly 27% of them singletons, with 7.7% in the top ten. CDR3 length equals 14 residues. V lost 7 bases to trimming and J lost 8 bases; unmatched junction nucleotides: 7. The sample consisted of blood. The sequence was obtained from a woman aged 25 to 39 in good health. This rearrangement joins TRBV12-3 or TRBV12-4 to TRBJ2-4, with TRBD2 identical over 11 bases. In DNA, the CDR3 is TGTGCCAGCACCACGACTAGCGGGGAAGACATTCAGTACTTC. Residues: CASTTTSGEDIQYF.